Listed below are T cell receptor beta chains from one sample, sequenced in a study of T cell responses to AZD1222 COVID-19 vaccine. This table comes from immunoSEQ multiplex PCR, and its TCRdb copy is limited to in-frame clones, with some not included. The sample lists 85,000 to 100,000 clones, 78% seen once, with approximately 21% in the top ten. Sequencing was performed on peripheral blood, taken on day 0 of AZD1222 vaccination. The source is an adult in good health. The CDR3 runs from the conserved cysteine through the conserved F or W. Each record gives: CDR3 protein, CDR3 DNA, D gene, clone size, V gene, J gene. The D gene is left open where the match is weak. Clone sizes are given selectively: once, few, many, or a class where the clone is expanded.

CDR3: CASSLWGDRNTGELFF; DNA: TGTGCCAGCAGTTTATGGGGGGACAGAAACACCGGGGAGCTGTTTTTT; D: .; size: .; V: TRBV27; J: TRBJ2-2
CDR3: CASADGQNTEAFF; DNA: TGCGCCAGCGCTGATGGACAGAACACTGAAGCTTTCTTT; D: .; size: few; V: TRBV5-1; J: TRBJ1-1
CDR3: CASSIRSGISYNEQFF; DNA: TGTGCCAGTAGTATCCGGAGCGGGATCTCCTACAATGAGCAGTTCTTC; D: TRBD2; size: .; V: TRBV19; J: TRBJ2-1
CDR3: CATSESGNEKLFF; DNA: TGTGCCACCAGTGAATCGGGTAATGAAAAACTGTTTTTT; D: .; size: .; V: TRBV24-1; J: TRBJ1-4
CDR3: CASSLAPQDGTEAFF; DNA: TGCGCCAGCAGCTTGGCCCCCCAGGACGGCACTGAAGCTTTCTTT; D: .; size: .; V: TRBV5-1; J: TRBJ1-1
CDR3: CASSARRDANTEAFF; DNA: TGTGCCAGCAGTGCCCGGCGGGATGCGAACACTGAAGCTTTCTTT; D: .; size: .; V: TRBV11-2; J: TRBJ1-1
CDR3: CAWGQGETQYF; DNA: TGTGCCTGGGGACAGGGTGAGACCCAGTACTTC; D: TRBD1; size: few; V: TRBV30; J: TRBJ2-5
CDR3: CATSRERTGHNQPQHF; DNA: TGTGCCACCAGCAGAGAAAGGACAGGGCACAATCAGCCCCAGCATTTT; D: TRBD1; size: few; V: TRBV15; J: TRBJ1-5
CDR3: CASSKTSPSYEQYF; DNA: TGTGCCAGCAGCAAGACTAGCCCTTCCTACGAGCAGTACTTC; D: TRBD2; size: .; V: TRBV5-8; J: TRBJ2-7
CDR3: CASSHQGSNQPQHF; DNA: TGTGCCAGCAGCCATCAGGGGAGCAATCAGCCCCAGCATTTT; D: .; size: .; V: TRBV5-4; J: TRBJ1-5
CDR3: CASNKGDNDNEQFF; DNA: TGCGCCAGCAATAAGGGGGACAACGACAATGAGCAGTTCTTC; D: .; size: .; V: TRBV10-2; J: TRBJ2-1
CDR3: CAVGSRTGELFF; DNA: TGTGCCGTCGGGAGTAGGACCGGGGAGCTGTTTTTT; D: .; size: .; V: TRBV12-3/TRBV12-4; J: TRBJ2-2
CDR3: CASSYDGTEAFF; DNA: TGTGCCAGCAGCTATGACGGGACTGAAGCTTTCTTT; D: .; size: few; V: TRBV13; J: TRBJ1-1
CDR3: CASATGTDYGYTF; DNA: TGTGCCAGCGCCACAGGGACCGACTATGGCTACACCTTC; D: .; size: .; V: TRBV28; J: TRBJ1-2
CDR3: CASSLVSSGHNEQFF; DNA: TGTGCCAGCAGCTTAGTATCTAGCGGGCACAATGAGCAGTTCTTC; D: TRBD2; size: .; V: TRBV7-8; J: TRBJ2-1
CDR3: CSARRGGELFF; DNA: TGCAGCGCCCGGCGCGGCGGGGAGCTGTTTTTT; D: .; size: once; V: TRBV29-1; J: TRBJ2-2
CDR3: CASSPQAVGNQPQHF; DNA: TGTGCCAGCTCACCACAGGCCGTGGGCAATCAGCCCCAGCATTTT; D: .; size: .; V: TRBV18; J: TRBJ1-5
CDR3: CASTEQGAGTDTQYF; DNA: TGTGCCAGCACGGAACAGGGGGCAGGCACAGATACGCAGTATTTT; D: TRBD1; size: few; V: TRBV2; J: TRBJ2-3
CDR3: CASRIGTGGITEAFF; DNA: TGTGCCAGCAGGATCGGGACAGGGGGAATCACTGAAGCTTTCTTT; D: TRBD1; size: .; V: TRBV27; J: TRBJ1-1
CDR3: CASSIGVRVRGTEAFF; DNA: TGTGCCAGTAGTATCGGGGTCAGGGTAAGGGGGACTGAAGCTTTCTTT; D: .; size: few; V: TRBV19; J: TRBJ1-1
CDR3: CASSLEGEQFF; DNA: TGTGCCAGCAGCTTGGAGGGTGAGCAGTTCTTC; D: .; size: .; V: TRBV5-4; J: TRBJ2-1
CDR3: CASTRDIPYSNQPQHF; DNA: TGTGCCAGCACCAGAGACATCCCTTATAGCAATCAGCCCCAGCATTTT; D: .; size: .; V: TRBV2; J: TRBJ1-5
CDR3: CAWNPGPTSGTYNEQFF; DNA: TGTGCCTGGAACCCCGGCCCCACTAGCGGGACCTACAATGAGCAGTTCTTC; D: TRBD2; size: .; V: TRBV30; J: TRBJ2-1
CDR3: CASSKTTGDYGYTF; DNA: TGTGCCAGCAGTAAAACGACAGGGGACTATGGCTACACCTTC; D: TRBD1; size: few; V: TRBV6-5; J: TRBJ1-2
CDR3: CASTETSGRAGETQYF; DNA: TGTGCCAGCACTGAGACTAGCGGGAGGGCGGGAGAGACCCAGTACTTC; D: TRBD2; size: .; V: TRBV6-1; J: TRBJ2-5
CDR3: CASSRPGDDTQYF; DNA: TGTGCCAGCAGCCGCCCGGGCGACGATACGCAGTATTTT; D: .; size: .; V: TRBV6-5; J: TRBJ2-3
CDR3: CASSLGSGNEQFF; DNA: TGCGCCAGCAGCTTGGGCTCGGGGAATGAGCAGTTCTTC; D: .; size: once; V: TRBV5-1; J: TRBJ2-1
CDR3: CASSQVLLAGYSYEQYF; DNA: TGCGCCAGCAGCCAGGTACTCCTAGCGGGGTACTCCTACGAGCAGTACTTC; D: TRBD2; size: .; V: TRBV4-1; J: TRBJ2-7
CDR3: CASSYYETQYF; DNA: TGTGCCAGCAGTTATTATGAGACCCAGTACTTC; D: .; size: .; V: TRBV6-2/TRBV6-3; J: TRBJ2-5
CDR3: CSTEGNEQFF; DNA: TGCAGTACGGAGGGAAATGAGCAGTTCTTC; D: .; size: .; V: TRBV20-1; J: TRBJ2-1
CDR3: CASSLYGSQETQYF; DNA: TGTGCCAGCAGCTTGTACGGCAGCCAAGAGACCCAGTACTTC; D: .; size: .; V: TRBV5-8; J: TRBJ2-5
CDR3: CASGSFPNTGELFF; DNA: TGTGCTAGTGGTTCTTTCCCGAACACCGGGGAGCTGTTTTTT; D: .; size: .; V: TRBV12-5; J: TRBJ2-2
CDR3: CATSRDRNNEKLFF; DNA: TGTGCCACCAGCAGGGACAGGAATAATGAAAAACTGTTTTTT; D: TRBD1; size: .; V: TRBV15; J: TRBJ1-4
CDR3: CASSLDSNSNQPQHF; DNA: TGTGCCAGCAGCTTAGACAGTAATAGCAATCAGCCCCAGCATTTT; D: .; size: .; V: TRBV7-6; J: TRBJ1-5
CDR3: CASSLGQIETQYF; DNA: TGTGCCAGCAGCCTGGGACAGATAGAGACCCAGTACTTC; D: TRBD1; size: .; V: TRBV5-6; J: TRBJ2-5
CDR3: CASSPYSPSDGYTF; DNA: TGTGCCAGCTCACCATACAGCCCGTCAGATGGCTACACCTTC; D: .; size: .; V: TRBV18; J: TRBJ1-2
CDR3: CASSHQTGGGETQYF; DNA: TGTGCCAGCAGCCACCAAACAGGGGGCGGTGAGACCCAGTACTTC; D: TRBD1; size: .; V: TRBV7-2; J: TRBJ2-5
CDR3: CAWSVRGISQPQHF; DNA: TGTGCCTGGAGTGTGAGGGGGATCAGTCAGCCCCAGCATTTT; D: .; size: .; V: TRBV30; J: TRBJ1-5
CDR3: CASSLGARGPDTQYF; DNA: TGTGCCAGCAGCTTGGGGGCGAGGGGCCCAGATACGCAGTATTTT; D: .; size: .; V: TRBV7-2; J: TRBJ2-3
CDR3: CSVSAGGYQPQHF; DNA: TGCAGCGTTTCAGCTGGAGGGTATCAGCCCCAGCATTTT; D: .; size: .; V: TRBV29-1; J: TRBJ1-5